The T cell receptor (beta chain) under discussion was sequenced for a study of T cell repertoires in cytomegalovirus infection. This CDR3 is built from 14 residues. Germline assignment: CDR1 SQVTM and CDR2 ANQGSEA. Trimming stripped 5 bases from V and 4 bases from J, with 17 bases between. TCRdb reprocessed the reads with MiXCR, giving one entry per CDR3 protein. The table lists 100,000 to 150,000 distinct CDR3 sequences, approximately 9.2% of them singletons. The clonotype was recovered from a human donor in good health (CMV status not recorded). Some clones in this sample may be carry-over from other donors' samples. This chain joins TRBV29-1 and TRBJ2-5; possibly TRBD1 or TRBD2 for D (5 bases each). Sequenced: PBMCs. This CDR3 reads CSVRGRLEGETQYF. The CDR3 region has the DNA TGCAGCGTTCGGGGACGCCTAGAAGGAGAGACCCAGTACTTC.